The 27 T cell receptor beta chains in this list originate from one sample, sequenced in a study of blood T cells in healthy people across ages. A sample-barcoded 5' primer and a J-beta primer mix were used in a second PCR of roughly 7 to 11 cycles. Each CDR3 protein is one row after TCRdb ran MiXCR on the 5' RACE reads. The sample records about 1.6 million distinct CDR3 sequences, approximately 32% being singletons. Sequenced input: blood. All receptors derive from a woman in her 30s in good health.

The chain links TRBV12-3 or TRBV12-4 to TRBJ1-3, with D unresolved. V lost 6 bases to trimming and J lost 0 bases, with 6 bases between them. The CDR3 runs 13 residues. CDR3 bases: TGTGCCAGCAGGAAAAGCTCTGGAAACACCATATATTTT. Protein: CASRKSSGNTIYF.

This clonotype appeared a few times. The rearrangement uses TRBV5-1 and TRBJ1-2; tentative D call: TRBD1 (5 bases). This CDR3 comprises 14 residues. Germline V gene lookup returns CDR1 SGHRS and CDR2 YFSETQ. The V end was cut by 6 bases, the J end by 3 bases, with 15 bases between. CDR3 coding DNA: TGCGCCAGCAACCCATCCGGGACCGACTATGGCTACACCTTC. Translated: CASNPSGTDYGYTF.

This clonotype was seen ten or more times. V usage is TRBV29-1 and J usage is TRBJ2-7; D not certain. Germline CDR1 is SQVTM and CDR2 is ANQGSEA. V was pared by 2 bases and J by 5 bases, with 10 bases between. The CDR3 runs 12 residues. The CDR3 here is CSVERGTDEQYF. In DNA, the CDR3 is TGCAGCGTTGAAAGAGGCACGGACGAGCAGTACTTC.

This chain uses TRBV11-2 with TRBJ2-3; D may be TRBD2 (5 bases). V was cut by 5 bases and J by 2 bases, with 20 bases left in between. This CDR3 region has 17 residues. Germline CDR1 reads SGHAT; CDR2 reads FQNNGV. The CDR3 loop is CASSRKRLARYTDTQYF. The CDR3 DNA is TGTGCCAGCAGCCGAAAGCGGCTAGCCAGATACACAGATACGCAGTATTTT.

This clonotype was counted many times. The J gene is TRBJ2-7, the V gene TRBV5-1; D gene uncertain. The CDR3 is 11 residues long. Germline V gives CDR1 SGHRS, CDR2 YFSETQ. The V end lost 0 bases, the J end lost 5 bases, and 3 bases lay between the germline ends. For the CDR3, the DNA is TGCGCCAGCAGCTTGGGGGACGAGCAGTACTTC. It specifies CASSLGDEQYF.

This clonotype was seen at least ten times. J is TRBJ2-1 and V is TRBV28, with unresolved D. CDR1 is MDHEN and CDR2 is SYDVKM in the germline V gene. Trimming stripped 3 bases from V and 6 bases from J, with 15 bases between. The CDR3 runs to 15 residues. Here the CDR3 reads CASSLVPLVTNEQFF. The CDR3, as DNA: TGTGCCAGCAGTTTGGTACCCTTGGTGACCAATGAGCAGTTCTTC.

The sample holds a few counts of this clonotype. The chain has TRBV7-9 and TRBJ2-6; D gene uncertain. Deletions cut 4 bases from V and 0 bases from J, with 13 bases between. Per the germline V gene, CDR1 is SEHNR and CDR2 is FQNEAQ (reference sequence). This CDR3 comprises 17 residues. CDR3 sequence (DNA): TGTGCCAGCAGCTCAAATATATTAGACTCTGGGGCCAACGTCCTGACTTTC. It specifies CASSSNILDSGANVLTF.

This chain joins TRBV6-5 and TRBJ2-3, with TRBD2 matching 8 bases. The germline V gene has CDR1 MNHEY and CDR2 SVGAGI. V shed 2 bases and J 3 bases; nucleotides not matched to a gene: 7. This CDR3 spans 16 amino acids. The CDR3 reads CASSYPSGSGTDTQYF. The CDR3 coding sequence is TGTGCCAGCAGTTACCCAAGCGGGAGTGGTACAGATACGCAGTATTTT.

The gene calls are TRBV7-8 and TRBJ2-7, with a weak D call TRBD1 (5 bases). Germline CDR1 reads SGHVS; CDR2 reads FQNEAQ. With 5 bases removed from V and 7 bases from J, the gap between germline ends came to 15 bases. The CDR3 consists of 13 residues. DNA for the CDR3: TGTGCCAGCAGCCCAGAATACAGGAAGGAGCAGTACTTC. It translates to CASSPEYRKEQYF.

This chain links TRBV5-1 with TRBJ2-7; 8 bases map to TRBD1. V was clipped by 4 bases and J by 5 bases; unmatched bases: 8. The CDR3 runs 14 residues. CDR1 is SGHRS and CDR2 is YFSETQ in the germline V gene. The CDR3 region is CASSLRTGKDEQYF. The CDR3 coding sequence is TGCGCCAGCAGCCTAAGGACAGGGAAGGACGAGCAGTACTTC.

The J gene is TRBJ1-2, the V gene TRBV7-9; D not resolved. CDR1 and CDR2 from the germline V gene are SEHNR and FQNEAQ (reference sequence). V shed 2 bases and J shed 1 base, with 11 bases lying between them. CDR3 size: 15 residues. CDR3 in amino acids: CASSLLVLLNYGYTF. CDR3 nucleotides: TGTGCCAGCAGCTTACTTGTCCTTCTTAACTATGGCTACACCTTC.

Remarks on this clonotype: The junction departs from the called germline gene at one end, perhaps through a read error. The chain links TRBV29-1 to TRBJ1-4; tentative D call: TRBD1 (6 bases). This CDR3 has 14 amino acids. The germline CDR1 and CDR2 sequences are SQVTM and ANQGSEA. CDR3 region: CSVKGGATNEKLFF. The CDR3 bases are TGCAGCGTTAAGGGGGGAGCTACAAATGAGAAACTGTTTTTT.

This chain joins TRBV20-1 and TRBJ1-1; 12 nucleotides match TRBD1. CDR1 and CDR2 from the germline V gene are DFQATT and SNEGSKA (reference sequence). With V trimmed by 2 bases and J by 10 bases, 5 bases remained unmatched. This CDR3 contains 13 residues. In DNA form, the CDR3 reads TGCAGTGCTAGACGGGACAGGGGGCTTGGAGCTTTCTTT. Its protein is CSARRDRGLGAFF.

Note on this clonotype: Sequence at one end of the junction differs from germline and may be a read error. The rearrangement uses TRBV20-1 and TRBJ2-1; TRBD1 or TRBD2 may be the D gene (7 bases each). The CDR3 runs to 14 residues. Germline CDR1 DFQATT, CDR2 SNEGSKA (reference sequence). The CDR3, as DNA: TGCAGTCCGAGACAGGGAGGGTCCTGCAATGAGCAGTTCTTC. This codes for CSPRQGGSCNEQFF.

The chain combines TRBV12-3 or TRBV12-4 with TRBJ2-3; the D gene is possibly TRBD2 (5 bases). The CDR3 is 14 residues long. V lost 10 bases, J lost 10 bases, and 24 bases lay in between. The CDR3 here is CATEARARADAQYF. The CDR3, as DNA: TGTGCCACCGAGGCAAGGGCGAGAGCGGATGCGCAGTATTTT.

This clonotype came up once. The genes are TRBV5-1 and TRBJ2-5; 7 nucleotides agree with TRBD2. The CDR3 extends over 14 amino acids. Germline trimming cut 7 bases from V and 11 bases from J; bases unmatched to any gene: 17. From germline, CDR1 is SGHRS and CDR2 YFSETQ. The CDR3 region is CASEPGLTYNEQYF. CDR3 in DNA: TGCGCCAGCGAACCGGGACTAACTTACAATGAGCAGTACTTC.

This chain uses TRBV3-1 with TRBJ2-5; a possible D gene is TRBD2 (5 bases). V lost 1 base to trimming and J lost 4 bases, with 13 bases between them. This CDR3 comprises 15 residues. CDR1 and CDR2 (germline): LGHDT, YNNKEL (reference sequence). In DNA form, the CDR3 reads TGTGCCAGCAGCCAAGCCGGGATAGGAAGAGAGACCCAGTACTTC. Its protein product is CASSQAGIGRETQYF.

Details on this clonotype: This may arise from a read error, as a much more abundant clone is one base away. The rearrangement uses TRBV4-2 and TRBJ2-7; 12 bases map to TRBD2. The CDR3 consists of 18 residues. Germline assignment: CDR1 LGHNA and CDR2 YNFKEQ. The CDR3 here is CASSHRKQRTSGTYERYF. CDR3 nucleotide sequence: TGTGCCAGCAGCCATAGGAAACAACGGACTAGCGGGACCTACGAGCGGTACTTC.

On this clonotype itself: The junction and the germline gene differ at one end; a read error may be behind it. The V call is TRBV3-1, the J call TRBJ1-2; tentative D call: TRBD1 (5 bases). Germline loops: CDR1 LGHDT, CDR2 YNNKEL (reference sequence). This CDR3 contains 15 residues. The CDR3 DNA follows: TGTGCCAACAGCCAGGGTCTACTGTCGACGGATGGCTACACCTTC. Translation gives CANSQGLLSTDGYTF. Based on the CDR3 plus reference TRBV3-1 and TRBJ1-2, the full variable domain is DTAVSQTPKYLVTQMGNDKSIKCEQNLGHDTMYWYKQDSKKFLKIMFSYNNKELIINETVPNRFSPKSPDKAHLNLHINSLELGDSAVYFCANSQGLLSTDGYTFGSGTRLTVV.

This clonotype was counted a single time. The chain couples TRBV30 to TRBJ2-7, with unresolved D. Trimming took 0 bases from V and 7 from J, leaving 13 bases between them. Germline loops: CDR1 GTSNPN, CDR2 SVGIG (reference sequence). CDR3 size: 13 residues. The CDR3 here is CAWSVLESGEQYF. DNA of the CDR3: TGTGCCTGGAGTGTGCTGGAATCCGGGGAGCAGTACTTC.

V usage is TRBV5-1 and J usage is TRBJ1-4, with D possibly matching TRBD1 (6 bases). In germline, CDR1 is SGHRS, CDR2 YFSETQ. There are 16 residues in the CDR3. Trimming took 4 bases from V and 0 from J, leaving 13 bases between them. The CDR3 protein is CASSPGGYATNEKLFF. For the CDR3, the DNA is TGCGCCAGCAGCCCTGGGGGCTACGCAACTAATGAAAAACTGTTTTTT.

V is TRBV27 and J is TRBJ2-3, with TRBD1 matching 7 bases. Germline lookup yields CDR1 MNHEY and CDR2 SMNVEV (reference sequence). The CDR3 extends over 17 amino acids. The J segment lost 1 base and the V segment lost 5 bases, leaving 12 bases of the junction unmatched. The CDR3 DNA reads as TGTGCCAGCAGTCTTATAAAGACAGGGCTAGGCACAGATACGCAGTATTTT. It translates to CASSLIKTGLGTDTQYF.

This chain connects TRBV6-1 to TRBJ2-6, with D perhaps matching TRBD2 (6 bases). V was clipped by 1 base and J by 1 base, with 11 bases between them. Germline V lookup: CDR1 MNHNS, CDR2 SASEGT. This CDR3 contains 17 residues. CDR3 sequence reads: CASSEGIAGSGANVLTF. The CDR3 region has the DNA TGTGCCAGCAGTGAAGGAATTGCGGGGTCTGGGGCCAACGTCCTGACTTTC.

The rearrangement joins TRBV20-1 to TRBJ1-2; no reliable D call. V lost 3 bases to trimming and J lost 3 bases, with 8 bases between them. Per the germline V gene, CDR1 is DFQATT and CDR2 is SNEGSKA (reference sequence). The CDR3 runs 12 residues. The CDR3 reads CSARGSYYGYTF. For the CDR3, the DNA is TGCAGTGCTAGGGGCAGTTACTATGGCTACACCTTC.

The rearrangement links TRBV20-1 to TRBJ2-1; D call uncertain. There are 15 residues in the CDR3. From germline, CDR1 is DFQATT and CDR2 SNEGSKA (reference sequence). Trimming took 0 bases from V and 0 from J, leaving 9 bases between them. The CDR3 region is CSARDESPSYNEQFF. The CDR3 DNA sequence: TGCAGTGCTAGAGATGAATCTCCCTCCTACAATGAGCAGTTCTTC.

J is TRBJ2-3 and V is TRBV13; D perhaps matches TRBD2 (7 bases). CDR3 length equals 16 residues. Germline values: CDR1 PRHDT, CDR2 FYEKMQ (reference sequence). Trimming pared 9 bases from V and 1 base from J, leaving 20 bases between. The CDR3 DNA is TGTGCCAGTACTATGGGGGGGGGGCGTGGCACAGATACGCAGTATTTT. Its protein is CASTMGGGRGTDTQYF.

Only a few counts were recorded for this clonotype. V gene TRBV9 combines with J gene TRBJ2-5; D might be TRBD1 (5 bases). The CDR3 consists of 14 residues. Germline V gene data show CDR1 as SGDLS and CDR2 as YYNGEE. The V and J ends lost 6 bases and 7 bases respectively, with 19 bases between them. CDR3 DNA sequence: TGTGCCAGCACCAAAGGGGATAGGGCAGGGACCCAGTACTTC. Its translation is CASTKGDRAGTQYF. The full variable domain, its missing parts supplied by reference TRBV9 and TRBJ2-5, is DSGVTQTPKHLITATGQRVTLRCSPRSGDLSVYWYQQSLDQGLQFLIQYYNGEERAKGNILERFSAQQFPDLHSELNLSSLELGDSALYFCASTKGDRAGTQYFGPGTRLLVL.